Described below is a single T cell receptor (beta chain) sequence and its context. Its antigen is as yet unknown. With 2 bases removed from V and 4 bases from J, the gap between germline ends came to 15 bases. Germline CDR1 is KGHSH and CDR2 is LQKENI. CDR3 length: 15 amino acids. This sample was included in a study of blood T cells in healthy people across ages. Whole-study findings and limits: Donor CMV infection status was unknown, possibly confounding age-related changes in expanded clonotypes.

Alongside a J-beta primer mix, a sample-barcoded 5' primer served in a second PCR lasting 7 to 11 cycles. TCRdb independently ran MiXCR on the 5' RACE reads; one entry per CDR3 protein. The sample records about 570,000 distinct CDR3 sequences, 27% being singletons. This sequence originates from a woman between 65 and 79 years old in good health. The sample was blood. This sequence joins TRBV18 and TRBJ2-7; possibly TRBD2 for D (5 bases). The CDR3 DNA sequence: TGTGCCAGCTCACCATTAGGTGAGGAGGTGTACGAGCAGTACTTC. This gives the protein CASSPLGEEVYEQYF.